These 2 T cell receptor beta chains share one sample of origin, sequenced in a study of CD8+CD57+ T cells in acquired aplastic anemia. The study profiled TCR beta VDJ and CDR3 using genomic DNA as template. In TCRdb, the reads were re-called with MiXCR into one record per CDR3 protein. The sample carries hundreds of thousands of distinct CDR3 sequences, around 68% recorded once. Source material: sorted CD4+, CD8+, or CD8+CD57+ T cells (not recorded which) from PBMCs. These receptor sequences come from a human donor in good health, serving as a control.

The chain employs TRBV5-5 and TRBJ2-7; a weak D match, TRBD1 (5 bases). CDR1 is SGHKS, CDR2 YYEKEE, per germline (reference sequence). V was trimmed by 5 bases and J by 2 bases, leaving 17 bases between them. The CDR3 has 15 amino acids. The CDR3 loop is CASSRLRGGAYEQYF. The CDR3, as DNA: TGTGCCAGCAGTCGCCTTAGGGGCGGAGCCTACGAGCAGTACTTC.

J is TRBJ1-4 and V is TRBV2, with 8 bases aligning to TRBD1. From germline, CDR1 is SNHLY and CDR2 FYNNEI. The CDR3 length is 15 residues. The V and J ends lost 3 bases and 14 bases, in that order; junction bases with no gene match: 14. The CDR3 here is CASSEQGAYTGELFF. The DNA of the CDR3 is TGTGCCAGCAGTGAGCAGGGGGCTTACACCGGAGAGCTGTTTTTT.